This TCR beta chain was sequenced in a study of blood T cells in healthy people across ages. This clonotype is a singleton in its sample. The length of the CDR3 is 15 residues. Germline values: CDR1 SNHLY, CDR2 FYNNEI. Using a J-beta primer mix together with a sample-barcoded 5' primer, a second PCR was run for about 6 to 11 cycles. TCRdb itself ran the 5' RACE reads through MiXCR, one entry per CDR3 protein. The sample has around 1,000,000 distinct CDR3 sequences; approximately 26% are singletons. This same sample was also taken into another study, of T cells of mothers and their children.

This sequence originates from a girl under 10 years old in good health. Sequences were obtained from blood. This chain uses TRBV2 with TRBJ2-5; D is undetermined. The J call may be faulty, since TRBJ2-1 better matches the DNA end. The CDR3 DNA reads TGTGCCAGCAGGGAACCCCTGAGCTCCTACAATGAGCAGTTCTTC. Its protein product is CASREPLSSYNEQFF.